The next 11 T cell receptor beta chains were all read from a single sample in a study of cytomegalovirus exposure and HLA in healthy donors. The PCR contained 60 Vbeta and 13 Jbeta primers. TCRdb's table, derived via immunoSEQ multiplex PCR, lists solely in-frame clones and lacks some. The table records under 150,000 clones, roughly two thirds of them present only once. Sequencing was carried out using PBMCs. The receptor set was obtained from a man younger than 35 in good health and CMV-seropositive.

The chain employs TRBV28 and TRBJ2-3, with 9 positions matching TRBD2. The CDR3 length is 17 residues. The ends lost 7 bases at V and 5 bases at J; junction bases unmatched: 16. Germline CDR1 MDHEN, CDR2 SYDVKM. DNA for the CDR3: TGTGCCAGCACTCCTAGGGGGTCTAGCGGGGTTAGAGATACGCAGTATTTT. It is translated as CASTPRGSSGVRDTQYF. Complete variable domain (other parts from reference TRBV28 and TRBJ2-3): DVKVTQSSRYLVKRTGEKVFLECVQDMDHENMFWYRQDPGLGLRLIYFSYDVKMKEKGDIPEGYSVSREKKERFSLILESASTNQTSMYLCASTPRGSSGVRDTQYFGPGTRLTVL.

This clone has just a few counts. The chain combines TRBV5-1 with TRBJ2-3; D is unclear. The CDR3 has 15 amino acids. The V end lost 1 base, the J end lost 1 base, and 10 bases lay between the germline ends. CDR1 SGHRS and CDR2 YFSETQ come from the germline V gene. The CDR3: CASSLMRSGTDTQYF. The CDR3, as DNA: TGCGCCAGCAGCTTGATGAGGTCGGGCACAGATACGCAGTATTTT.

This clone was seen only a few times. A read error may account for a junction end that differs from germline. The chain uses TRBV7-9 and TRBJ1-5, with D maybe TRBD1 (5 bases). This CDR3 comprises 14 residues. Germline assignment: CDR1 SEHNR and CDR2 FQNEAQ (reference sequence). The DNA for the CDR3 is TGTACCAGCAGCTTAGGGCAGGGAAATCAGCCCCAGCATTTT. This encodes CTSSLGQGNQPQHF.

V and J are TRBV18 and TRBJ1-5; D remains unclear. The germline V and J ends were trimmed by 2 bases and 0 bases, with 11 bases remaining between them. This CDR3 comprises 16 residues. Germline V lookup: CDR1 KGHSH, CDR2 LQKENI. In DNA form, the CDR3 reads TGTGCCAGCTCACCAGCAGGACGGGATAGCAATCAGCCCCAGCATTTT. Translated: CASSPAGRDSNQPQHF.

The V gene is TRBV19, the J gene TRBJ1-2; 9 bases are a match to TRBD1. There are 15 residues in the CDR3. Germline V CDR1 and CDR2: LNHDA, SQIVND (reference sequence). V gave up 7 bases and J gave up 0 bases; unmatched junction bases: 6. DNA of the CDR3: TGTGCCAGTAATAGTGACAGGGGGACTAACTATGGCTACACCTTC. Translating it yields CASNSDRGTNYGYTF.

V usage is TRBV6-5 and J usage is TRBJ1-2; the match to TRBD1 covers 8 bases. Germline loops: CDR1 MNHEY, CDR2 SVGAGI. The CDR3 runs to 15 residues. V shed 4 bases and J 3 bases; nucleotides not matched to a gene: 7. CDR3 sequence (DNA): TGTGCCAGCAGTTCCGACAGGGGCCTTTACTATGGCTACACCTTC. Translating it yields CASSSDRGLYYGYTF.

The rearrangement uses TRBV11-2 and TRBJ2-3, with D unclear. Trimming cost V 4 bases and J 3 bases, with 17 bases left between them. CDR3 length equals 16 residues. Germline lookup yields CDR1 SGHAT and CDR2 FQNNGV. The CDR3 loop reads CASSSRLAPPTDTQYF. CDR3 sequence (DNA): TGTGCCAGCAGCTCCAGACTCGCCCCACCGACAGATACGCAGTATTTT.

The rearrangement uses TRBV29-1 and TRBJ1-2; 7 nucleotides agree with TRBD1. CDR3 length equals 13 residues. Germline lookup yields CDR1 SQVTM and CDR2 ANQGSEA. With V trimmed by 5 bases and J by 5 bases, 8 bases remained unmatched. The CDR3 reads CSVFGGRGYGYTF. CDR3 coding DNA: TGCAGCGTTTTCGGGGGCAGGGGGTATGGCTACACCTTC. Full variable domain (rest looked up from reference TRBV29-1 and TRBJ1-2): SAVISQKPSRDICQRGTSLTIQCQVDSQVTMMFWYRQQPGQSLTLIATANQGSEATYESGFVIDKFPISRPNLTFSTLTVSNMSPEDSSIYLCSVFGGRGYGYTFGSGTRLTVV.

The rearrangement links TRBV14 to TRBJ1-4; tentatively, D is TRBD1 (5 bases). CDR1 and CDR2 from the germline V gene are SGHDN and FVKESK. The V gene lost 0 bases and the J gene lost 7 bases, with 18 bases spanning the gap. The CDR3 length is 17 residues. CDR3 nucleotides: TGTGCCAGCAGCCAAGATATCGGGGGGGAATGGAGTGAAAAACTGTTTTTT. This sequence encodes CASSQDIGGEWSEKLFF.

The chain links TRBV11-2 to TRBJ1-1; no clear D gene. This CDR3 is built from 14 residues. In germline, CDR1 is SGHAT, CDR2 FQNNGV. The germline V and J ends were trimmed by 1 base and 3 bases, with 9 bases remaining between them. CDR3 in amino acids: CASSLGTGDTEAFF. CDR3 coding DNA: TGTGCCAGCAGCTTAGGAACCGGGGACACTGAAGCTTTCTTT.

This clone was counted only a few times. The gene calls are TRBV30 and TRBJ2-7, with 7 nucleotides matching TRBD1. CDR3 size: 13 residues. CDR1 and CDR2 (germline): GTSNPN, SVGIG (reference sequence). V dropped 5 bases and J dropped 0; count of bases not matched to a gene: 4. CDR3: CAWSDRSSYEQYV. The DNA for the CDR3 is TGTGCCTGGTCGGACAGGAGCTCCTACGAGCAGTACGTC.